What follows is one TCR beta chain and its context. This entry belongs to a study of blood T cell repertoires in COVID-19. On the study more broadly: From the United States, Italy and Spain came samples of acute and convalescent COVID-19. The analysed material was cDNA or gDNA that came from T cells, B-cell-depleted T cells, or PBMCs.

The V and J ends lost 5 bases and 8 bases respectively, with 12 bases between them. Looked up from germline, CDR1 is MNHEY and CDR2 is SVGAGI. This CDR3 comprises 13 residues. Source study methods: Amplification with reference gene primers provided the estimates of nucleated cell counts. Generated by immunoSEQ multiplex PCR, the TCRdb table keeps only in-frame clones and is missing some. That table gives V, J and clone size, and the DNA gave D and trimming. The table records 100,000 or so clones, 75% to 85% of them present only once. The specimen was peripheral blood. This clonotype was sampled from a human donor in a cohort sampled during active COVID-19. The rearrangement joins TRBV6-5 to TRBJ1-4; TRBD1 is a possible D gene (5 bases). This chain's CDR3 is CASSIGGREKLFF. In DNA, the CDR3 is TGTGCCAGCAGTATCGGGGGTAGGGAAAAACTGTTTTTT.